A single sample is the source of the 4 T cell receptor beta chains below, sequenced in a study of blood T cells in healthy people across ages. A sample-barcoded 5' primer and a J-beta primer mix were used in a second PCR of roughly 7 to 12 cycles. TCRdb recomputed calls from the 5' RACE reads with MiXCR, one row per CDR3 protein. The sample has about 640,000 distinct CDR3 sequences; roughly three fifths are singletons. Sequenced: blood. The receptors were sampled from a man aged 55 to 69 in good health.

V and J are TRBV20-1 and TRBJ1-6, with TRBD1 matching 12 bases. CDR1 is DFQATT and CDR2 is SNEGSKA in the germline V gene (reference sequence). CDR3 length: 16 residues. V dropped 3 bases and J dropped 7; count of bases not matched to a gene: 7. This chain's CDR3 is CSARVGTGGANSPLHF. The CDR3 coding sequence is TGCAGTGCTAGGGTTGGGACAGGGGGCGCGAATTCACCCCTCCACTTT.

This rearrangement joins TRBV20-1 to TRBJ2-1; no reliable D call. Trimming left V 3 bases short and J 4 bases short, with 13 bases between. Germline lookup yields CDR1 DFQATT and CDR2 SNEGSKA (reference sequence). The CDR3 has 14 amino acids. CDR3 nucleotide sequence: TGCAGTGCTAGTTACGGGCCCGGTTACAATGAGCAGTTCTTC. This translates into CSASYGPGYNEQFF.

This chain links TRBV29-1 with TRBJ2-5, with TRBD1 matching 8 bases. Germline V CDR1 and CDR2: SQVTM, ANQGSEA. V was pared by 6 bases and J by 4 bases, with 7 bases of the junction left unmatched. CDR3 length: 13 residues. In DNA form, the CDR3 reads TGCAGCGTGTCCGACAGGGGCCCAGAGACCCAGTACTTC. Translating it yields CSVSDRGPETQYF.

This clonotype showed up just a few times. The chain joins TRBV7-4 to TRBJ1-2; D not resolved. Germline CDR1 is SGHVT and CDR2 is SQSDAQ. Trimming left V 3 bases short and J 6 bases short, with 8 bases between. CDR3 size: 12 residues. The chain's CDR3 is CASSFCGDGYTF. The CDR3 bases are TGTGCCAGCAGCTTTTGTGGGGATGGCTACACCTTC.